This T cell receptor beta chain stems from a study of human T cells and chemical hapten exposure. Study at large: Diphenylcyclopropenone was applied weekly to patients' scalps across the approximately 25-week study. Patch testing was performed with 0.01% DPC on the upper back, with reading at 6 days. Study results and caveats: TCRs at high frequency, those above 1 in 1000, did not change with DPC sensitization.

The CDR3 is 15 residues long. Germline CDR1 and CDR2: SQVTM and ANQGSEA. This clonotype appeared a single time. Its antigen is still unknown. The junction does not match germline at one end; this may be a read error. Time point: pre-sensitization, week 0. This sample's treatment: therapeutic diphenylcyclopropenone sensitization with weekly scalp DPC. The library attached unique molecular identifiers to individual cDNA molecules. Via MiXCR, TCRdb re-called the RACE reads, giving one row per CDR3 protein. The table lists more than 250,000 distinct CDR3 sequences, around 9.3% of them singletons. The V and J genes are TRBV29-1 and TRBJ2-1; 9 bases map to TRBD2. This material consisted of whole blood, taken in connection with sensitization to the hapten diphenylcyclopropenone (DPC). This clonotype was obtained from a woman aged 40 to 50 with alopecia areata. Some clones in this sample may be carry-over from other donors' samples. In nucleotides, the CDR3 is TGCAGCGGTGAAGCCCGGACTAGCGAATCGGGGGAGCAGTTCTTC. Translated, it gives CSGEARTSESGEQFF.